This T cell receptor (beta chain) came from a study of blood T cell repertoires in COVID-19. Study summary: Researchers got acute and convalescent COVID-19 samples from the United States, Italy and Spain. PBMCs, B-cell-depleted T cells, or T cells were the source of the cDNA or gDNA that made up the material.

The germline CDR1 and CDR2 sequences are KGHSH and LQKENI. The CDR3 is 16 amino acids. Germline trimming cut 2 bases from V and 4 bases from J; bases unmatched to any gene: 6. As handled by the study authors: Reference gene primers were amplified, and this amplification served to estimate nucleated cell counts. TCRdb's table, derived via immunoSEQ multiplex PCR, lists solely in-frame clones and lacks some. D and trimming were read from the DNA, whereas the V and J calls and clone size are those reported in that table. The sample holds about 110,000 clones, roughly four fifths seen once. This chain connects TRBV18 to TRBJ1-3; TRBD1 aligns across 9 bases. This receptor was taken from a man between 65 and 79 years old with acute or convalescent COVID-19. Sequences were obtained from peripheral blood. CDR3 region: CASSPSGQGTGNTIYF. The CDR3 DNA follows: TGTGCCAGCTCACCATCCGGACAGGGGACCGGAAACACCATATATTTT.